This T cell receptor (beta chain) was observed in a study of blood T cell repertoires in COVID-19. At the level of the study: Sample material is recorded as cDNA or gDNA derived from T cells, B-cell-depleted T cells, or PBMCs.

Original data processing: From reference gene primer amplification, estimates of nucleated cell counts were derived. TCRdb keeps only in-frame clones here, not all; method: immunoSEQ multiplex PCR. The V and J calls and clone size come from that table; D and trimming were worked out from the DNA. The sample holds 100,000 or so clones, almost 80% seen once. The CDR3 contains 14 residues. Looked up from germline, CDR1 is LGHNT and CDR2 is FRNRAP. V was pared by 7 bases and J by 0 bases, with 6 bases of the junction left unmatched. This clone was counted many times. This chain uses TRBV12-5 with TRBJ2-7; 7 bases are a match to TRBD1. The TCR originated in a man aged 60 to 75 with active or convalescent COVID-19. Sequencing used peripheral blood. The CDR3 loop is CASDTDRASYEQYF. For the CDR3, the DNA is TGTGCTAGTGACACCGACAGGGCCTCCTACGAGCAGTACTTC.